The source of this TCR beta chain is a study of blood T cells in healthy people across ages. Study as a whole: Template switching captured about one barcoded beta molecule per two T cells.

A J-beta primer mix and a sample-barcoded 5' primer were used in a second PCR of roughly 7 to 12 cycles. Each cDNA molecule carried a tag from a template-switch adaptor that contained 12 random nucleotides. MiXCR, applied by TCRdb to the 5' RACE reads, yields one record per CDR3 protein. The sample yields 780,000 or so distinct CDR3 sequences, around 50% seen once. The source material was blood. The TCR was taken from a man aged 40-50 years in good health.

CDR3 protein: CASSPDRVENSPLHF. In DNA form, the CDR3 reads TGTGCCAGCAGTCCGGACAGGGTTGAGAATTCACCCCTCCACTTT. The chain uses TRBV27 and TRBJ1-6; 8 bases agree with TRBD1. This CDR3 is 15 amino acids long. The V gene end was trimmed by 5 bases and the J gene end by 7 bases; junction bases not matched to a gene: 7. CDR1 is MNHEY and CDR2 is SMNVEV in the germline V gene (reference sequence).